The source of this T cell receptor (beta chain) is a study of molecular identifiers for immune sequencing clone quantification. Study outcomes and limitations: Whereas naive cells kept under 1% of molecules in clones above 20 RNA copies, such clones held over 97% in effectors.

TCRdb independently ran MiXCR on the PCR reads; one entry per CDR3 protein. The table lists under 350,000 distinct CDR3 sequences, under 25% of them singletons, with about 0.74% in the top ten. This CDR3 region has 15 residues. The germline V gene encodes CDR1 SGHTA and CDR2 FQGNSA. V lost 1 base to trimming and J lost 2 bases, with 10 bases between them. At least ten counts were recorded for this clonotype. Its antigen is as yet unknown. Based on a CD8+CD4-CCR7+CD45RA+ profile, naive CD8 T cells were sorted. The source of this sequence is a human donor in good health. Some libraries in this study had Jurkat cell RNA spiked in. The V gene is TRBV7-2, the J gene TRBJ2-3; tentative D call: TRBD2 (6 bases). Sequencing input: naive CD8+ T cells from blood, with Jurkat cell RNA spiked in. Subset of the sample: FACS-sorted CD8+CD4-CCR7+CD45RA+ naive T cells. The CDR3 bases are TGTGCCAGCAGCTTAGTCGGAGGGTACACAGATACGCAGTATTTT. Amino acid sequence: CASSLVGGYTDTQYF.